This entry lists 20 T cell receptor beta chains sequenced from one sample in a study of T cell changes during pregnancy in multiple sclerosis. This table comes from immunoSEQ multiplex PCR, and its TCRdb copy is limited to in-frame clones, with some not included. The table records around 50,000 clones, 85% to 90% of them present only once. This sample comprised CD8+ T cells from peripheral blood mononuclear cells, obtained in the second trimester of pregnancy. The origin of the receptors is a female donor with multiple sclerosis, enrolled in a pregnancy study.

This chain links TRBV6-6 with TRBJ2-1, with 10 bases aligning to TRBD2. The CDR3 loop spans 16 amino acids. Trimming at V came to 7 bases and at J to 6 bases, leaving 12 bases not matched to a gene. Per germline, CDR1 MNHNY and CDR2 SVGAGI (reference sequence). This chain's CDR3 is CASTPAEGTSVNEQFF. For the CDR3, the DNA is TGTGCCAGCACCCCCGCCGAGGGGACTAGCGTCAATGAGCAGTTCTTC.

The chain uses TRBV10-2 and TRBJ1-1; D is unclear. In germline, CDR1 is WSHSY, CDR2 SAAADI. The CDR3 is 11 residues long. The V end lost 8 bases, the J end lost 4 bases, and 8 bases lay between the germline ends. CDR3 in DNA: TGCGCCAGCTCCTTGGCCACTGAAGCTTTCTTT. It codes for CASSLATEAFF.

The chain joins TRBV9 to TRBJ1-3; D remains unclear. The V gene lost 0 bases and the J gene lost 0 bases, with 7 bases spanning the gap. The CDR3 runs to 15 residues. Germline CDR1 is SGDLS and CDR2 is YYNGEE. The CDR3 DNA reads as TGTGCCAGCAGCGTAGGAGGCAGCTCTGGAAACACCATATATTTT. This gives the protein CASSVGGSSGNTIYF.

V is TRBV27 and J is TRBJ1-2; D might be TRBD1 (5 bases). V dropped 3 bases and J dropped 7 bases, with 12 bases sitting between them. This CDR3 spans 13 amino acids. Germline V gene lookup returns CDR1 MNHEY and CDR2 SMNVEV (reference sequence). CDR3 sequence: CASSFLPGAGYTF. CDR3 bases: TGTGCCAGCAGTTTTCTGCCTGGGGCTGGCTACACCTTC.

The CDR3 bases are TGCGCCAGCAGCTTCACAGGGGGCGGGGGCACTGAAGCTTTCTTT. Its translation: CASSFTGGGGTEAFF. The chain is built from TRBV5-1 and TRBJ1-1; 9 nucleotides align to TRBD1. This CDR3 contains 15 residues. V lost 2 bases and J lost 4; bases outside the gene matches: 6. CDR1 is SGHRS and CDR2 is YFSETQ in the germline V gene.

The chain couples TRBV6-5 to TRBJ2-1; 7 bases are shared with TRBD2. There are 15 residues in the CDR3. Per germline, CDR1 MNHEY and CDR2 SVGAGI. Trimming cost V 5 bases and J 7 bases; bases outside gene matches: 11. The CDR3 sequence: CASSNVRDYGNEQFF. CDR3 DNA: TGTGCCAGCAGTAACGTCCGGGACTACGGAAATGAGCAGTTCTTC.

V is TRBV9 and J is TRBJ2-1, with 8 bases aligning to TRBD2. V shed 4 bases, J shed 12 bases, and the junction held 15 bases outside the gene matches. This CDR3 has 15 amino acids. The germline CDR1 and CDR2 sequences are SGDLS and YYNGEE. Here the CDR3 reads CASSPGGSGEVGQFF. DNA for the CDR3: TGTGCCAGCAGCCCCGGAGGTAGCGGGGAGGTTGGGCAGTTCTTC.

The rearrangement uses TRBV7-9 and TRBJ1-3; D gene unclear. Trimming removed 5 bases from V and 2 bases from J, with 13 bases in between. This CDR3 is 15 amino acids long. Germline assignment: CDR1 SEHNR and CDR2 FQNEAQ (reference sequence). The DNA of the CDR3 is TGTGCCAGCAGCCACCTGTGGAGTACTGGAAACACCATATATTTT. It specifies CASSHLWSTGNTIYF.

The genes are TRBV28 and TRBJ2-2, with 9 bases aligning to TRBD2. The V and J ends lost 5 bases and 6 bases, in that order; junction bases with no gene match: 4. The CDR3 is 14 amino acids. The germline gives CDR1 MDHEN, CDR2 SYDVKM. The CDR3 loop is CASSLGLASGELFF. DNA of the CDR3: TGTGCCAGCAGTCTAGGACTAGCGTCCGGGGAGCTGTTTTTT.

This chain connects TRBV13 to TRBJ2-1; 8 positions agree with TRBD1. CDR3 length: 14 residues. The V gene's germline CDR1 is PRHDT and CDR2 FYEKMQ (reference sequence). V was pared by 4 bases and J by 3 bases, with 2 bases of the junction left unmatched. Here the CDR3 reads CASSSDRVYNEQFF. The CDR3 bases are TGTGCCAGCAGCTCGGACAGGGTCTACAATGAGCAGTTCTTC.

Written as DNA, the CDR3 is TGTGCCAGCAGCCCAGACAGGTCTAACTATGGCTACACCTTC. Protein sequence: CASSPDRSNYGYTF. The chain has TRBV9 and TRBJ1-2; D might be TRBD1 (6 bases). This CDR3 region has 14 residues. V was clipped by 4 bases and J by 0 bases, with 10 bases between them. Germline CDR1 and CDR2: SGDLS and YYNGEE.

The chain uses TRBV5-4 and TRBJ1-1, with D unclear. The germline V gene has CDR1 SGHNT and CDR2 YYREEE (reference sequence). V lost 4 bases to trimming and J lost 7 bases, with 14 bases between them. The CDR3 contains 13 residues. The CDR3 bases are TGTGCCAGCAGCGTCCCGGAGAAGGATGAAGCTTTCTTT. Translation gives CASSVPEKDEAFF. Combining the CDR3 with reference TRBV5-4 and TRBJ1-1 gives the whole variable domain ETGVTQSPTHLIKTRGQQVTLRCSSQSGHNTVSWYQQALGQGPQFIFQYYREEENGRGNFPPRFSGLQFPNYSSELNVNALELDDSALYLCASSVPEKDEAFFGQGTRLTVV.

For the CDR3, the DNA is TGTGCCAGCAAAGAGTCCCTTGATAACTATGGCTACACCTTC. This translates into CASKESLDNYGYTF. The gene calls are TRBV9 and TRBJ1-2; no reliable D call. CDR1 is SGDLS and CDR2 is YYNGEE in the germline V gene. Trimming left V 6 bases short and J 1 base short, with 13 bases between. The CDR3 loop spans 14 amino acids. Using reference TRBV9 and TRBJ1-2 for the parts outside the CDR3, the full variable domain is DSGVTQTPKHLITATGQRVTLRCSPRSGDLSVYWYQQSLDQGLQFLIQYYNGEERAKGNILERFSAQQFPDLHSELNLSSLELGDSALYFCASKESLDNYGYTFGSGTRLTVV.

The chain recombines TRBV6-1 with TRBJ2-1; 11 positions match TRBD1. The CDR3 loop spans 14 amino acids. Germline V gene sequence: CDR1 MNHNS, CDR2 SASEGT. V shed 7 bases, J shed 6 bases, and the junction held 5 bases outside the gene matches. CDR3 sequence reads: CASTTGTGGNEQFF. The CDR3 bases are TGTGCCAGCACAACCGGGACAGGGGGCAATGAGCAGTTCTTC.

The chain links TRBV2 to TRBJ2-7; weak D call: TRBD2 (6 bases). The germline V and J ends were trimmed by 10 bases and 5 bases, with 18 bases remaining between them. The germline gives CDR1 SNHLY, CDR2 FYNNEI. The CDR3 is made up of 13 amino acids. The DNA of the CDR3 is TGTGCCACCCGGGACTCCGGCACCAACGAGCAGTACTTC. It codes for CATRDSGTNEQYF.

This chain links TRBV13 with TRBJ2-5; no definite D call. There are 12 residues in the CDR3. CDR1 and CDR2 from the germline V gene are PRHDT and FYEKMQ (reference sequence). The V gene lost 4 bases and the J gene lost 3 bases, with 6 bases spanning the gap. The CDR3 reads CASSSLEETQYF. As DNA, the CDR3 is TGTGCCAGCAGCTCGCTAGAAGAGACCCAGTACTTC.

The chain links TRBV4-1 to TRBJ1-1; D gene uncertain. V was clipped by 1 base and J by 6 bases, with 21 bases between them. The CDR3 has 17 amino acids. The germline V gene has CDR1 MGHRA and CDR2 YSYEKL. As DNA, the CDR3 is TGCGCCAGCAGCCAAGTGGTGGCGGGGTGGGATACCCCTGAAGCTTTCTTT. Its translation: CASSQVVAGWDTPEAFF.

This CDR3 reads CASRTGVEQYF. CDR3 sequence (DNA): TGTGCCAGTAGGACAGGGGTCGAGCAGTACTTC. The chain combines TRBV19 with TRBJ2-7, with 8 bases lining up with TRBD1. Germline V gives CDR1 LNHDA, CDR2 SQIVND (reference sequence). The CDR3 is 11 amino acids. The V gene end was trimmed by 6 bases and the J gene end by 6 bases; junction bases not matched to a gene: 1. The variable domain in full, with the rest retrieved from reference TRBV19 and TRBJ2-7, is DGGITQSPKYLFRKEGQNVTLSCEQNLNHDAMYWYRQDPGQGLRLIYYSQIVNDFQKGDIAEGYSVSREKKESFPLTVTSAQKNPTAFYLCASRTGVEQYFGPGTRLTVT.

The chain has TRBV21-1 and TRBJ1-4; the D call TRBD1 from the table was never checked on the DNA. TRBV21-1 is a listed pseudogene. The CDR3 spans 16 residues. The CDR3, as DNA: TGTGCCAGCAGTGAGCAACAGGGCGGTGCTAATGAAAAACTGTTTTTT. Encoded protein: CASSEQQGGANEKLFF.

The rearrangement links TRBV5-8 to TRBJ2-3; D may be TRBD2 (6 bases). Germline loops: CDR1 SGHTS, CDR2 YDEGEE. This CDR3 has 18 residues. With 0 bases removed from V and 5 bases from J, the gap between germline ends came to 22 bases. CDR3 bases: TGTGCCAGCAGCTTGGAGGCCGGGAGCTCGATGGATATAGATACGCAGTATTTT. Protein product: CASSLEAGSSMDIDTQYF.